This T cell receptor beta chain was recovered during a study of blood T cell repertoires in COVID-19. The wider study: Specimens from acute and convalescent COVID-19 originated in the United States, Italy and Spain.

Germline-derived CDR1 and CDR2 are SGHTA and FQGNSA. Trimming removed 5 bases from V and 8 bases from J, with 12 bases in between. CDR3 length equals 13 residues. In the authors' methods: Researchers report that nucleated cell counts were estimated from reference gene primer amplification. The protocol was immunoSEQ multiplex PCR, while the TCRdb copy is restricted to in-frame clones and leaves out a portion. The DNA was the basis for D and trimming; V, J and clone size are from that table. The sample holds approximately 100,000 clones, around nine tenths seen once. The chain employs TRBV7-2 and TRBJ2-2; D remains ambiguous. Sequencing was performed on peripheral blood. This clonotype was obtained from a human donor in a cohort sampled during active COVID-19. For the CDR3, the DNA is TGTGCCAGCAGCATACTCCTGCCGGGGGAGCTGTTTTTT. As protein: CASSILLPGELFF.